Detailed here is one T cell receptor beta chain. The data stem from a study of control samples from healthy donors and cancer patients. The CDR3 runs 15 residues. From germline, CDR1 is SGDLS and CDR2 YYNGEE. Trimming took off 4 bases at V and 7 bases at J, with 20 bases between the two ends. Repertoires were generated with immunoSEQ multiplex PCR, while TCRdb's copy carries only in-frame clones and drops some. The table shows around 200,000 clones, with over 90% occurring only once. The rearrangement uses TRBV9 and TRBJ1-1; weak D call: TRBD1 (5 bases). The sequence came from a man in his fifties or sixties in good health. The material sequenced was blood. The DNA of the CDR3 is TGTGCCAGCAGCCCAAGGGTCCCAGGGAAGAATGAAGCTTTCTTT. Translation: CASSPRVPGKNEAFF.